These T cell receptor beta chains were read from a single sample in a study of shared clonotypes between healthy human individuals. Measured with immunoSEQ multiplex PCR; TCRdb has only the in-frame clones, and not every one. Seen here are about 2.1 million clones, 80% to 95% observed once, and the top ten hold over 1.5%. The specimen sequenced was naive CD8+ T cells from PBMCs. The receptor source for this set is a man younger than 30 in good health. Some clones in this sample may be carry-over from other donors' samples. The CDR3 runs from the conserved cysteine through the conserved F or W. D genes are given only for firm matches. A clone size is listed for some rows: how often the clone was seen (once, few, many), or a class if it is expanded.

TRBV19	.	TRBJ2-2	.	CASSITGPPTNTGELFF	TGTGCCAGTAGTATAACCGGGCCACCTACTAACACCGGGGAGCTGTTTTTT
TRBV4-1	.	TRBJ2-3	once	CASSQVPGTDTQYF	TGCGCCAGCAGCCAAGTTCCGGGCACAGATACGCAGTATTTT
TRBV27	TRBD1	TRBJ1-1	.	CASSITGGTEAFF	TGTGCCAGCAGTATTACAGGGGGCACTGAAGCTTTCTTT
TRBV5-1	TRBD1	TRBJ2-1	.	CASSQDRVAEQMVDEQFF	TGCGCCAGCAGCCAAGACAGGGTGGCGGAGCAGATGGTAGATGAGCAGTTCTTC
TRBV6-5	.	TRBJ2-5	.	CASSYSVGARETQYF	TGTGCCAGCAGTTACTCGGTGGGGGCGCGGGAGACCCAGTACTTC
TRBV7-9	TRBD2	TRBJ2-2	.	CASSLPLAGVSTGELFF	TGTGCCAGCAGCTTACCACTAGCGGGAGTTAGCACCGGGGAGCTGTTTTTT
TRBV7-8	.	TRBJ1-3	.	CASSLRASSGNTIYF	TGTGCCAGCAGCTTAAGGGCCAGCTCTGGAAACACCATATATTTT
TRBV21-1	.	TRBJ1-1	once	CASSVSNTEAFF	TGTGCCAGCAGTGTTTCGAACACTGAAGCTTTCTTT
TRBV27	.	TRBJ1-5	once	CASSLRAANQPQHF	TGTGCCAGCAGTTTGAGGGCAGCCAATCAGCCCCAGCATTTT
TRBV14	.	TRBJ2-7	.	CASSQGSYSYEQYF	TGTGCCAGCAGCCAAGGGAGCTACTCCTACGAGCAGTACTTC
TRBV5-6	.	TRBJ2-5	.	CASSVGLIGGETQYF	TGTGCCAGCAGCGTCGGGCTCATAGGGGGGGAGACCCAGTACTTC
TRBV19	TRBD2	TRBJ2-1	.	CASSIGAGGSYNEQFF	TGTGCCAGTAGTATCGGGGCGGGGGGTTCCTACAATGAGCAGTTCTTC
TRBV28	TRBD2	TRBJ2-7	.	CASSATSGRYYEQYF	TGTGCCAGCAGTGCGACTAGCGGGAGATATTACGAGCAGTACTTC
TRBV7-8	TRBD2	TRBJ2-2	.	CASSLWLAGEGAGELFF	TGTGCCAGCAGCTTATGGCTAGCGGGAGAGGGAGCCGGGGAGCTGTTTTTT
TRBV11-2	TRBD2	TRBJ2-7	.	CASSLRTSGMRRYEQYF	TGTGCCAGCAGCCTACGGACTAGCGGGATGCGGAGATACGAGCAGTACTTC
TRBV11-3	.	TRBJ2-3	.	CASSEPSVTQYF	TGTGCCAGCAGCGAACCCTCGGTTACGCAGTATTTT
TRBV11-3	TRBD2	TRBJ2-3	.	CASSPGLAGLDTQYF	TGTGCCAGCAGCCCGGGACTAGCGGGGTTAGATACGCAGTATTTT
TRBV10-3	TRBD1	TRBJ2-7	.	CAITNPGTGYEQYF	TGTGCCATCACCAACCCCGGGACAGGCTACGAGCAGTACTTC
TRBV4-1	TRBD1	TRBJ1-2	.	CASSHPTGGRYGIDGYTF	TGCGCCAGCAGCCATCCTACAGGGGGCCGCTATGGGATCGATGGCTACACCTTC
TRBV11-2	.	TRBJ2-5	.	CASSLVRVGTQYF	TGTGCCAGCAGCTTAGTCAGGGTGGGGACCCAGTACTTC
TRBV11-2	.	TRBJ2-7	.	CASSLQGIRYF	TGTGCCAGCAGCTTACAGGGGATTAGGTACTTC
TRBV19	TRBD2	TRBJ2-1	once	CASSIDRGDSYNEQFF	TGTGCCAGTAGTATAGATCGGGGGGATAGCTACAATGAGCAGTTCTTC
TRBV10-1	TRBD1	TRBJ2-7	.	CASSDKGQGTYEQYF	TGCGCCAGCAGTGACAAGGGACAGGGAACCTACGAGCAGTACTTC
TRBV4-1	.	TRBJ1-3	.	CASSHTGSSGNTIYF	TGCGCCAGCAGCCACACAGGGTCTTCTGGAAACACCATATATTTT
TRBV6-6	.	TRBJ1-4	few	CASSYEKLFF	TGTGCCAGCAGTTATGAAAAACTGTTTTTT
TRBV28	TRBD1	TRBJ1-3	.	CASSPDRGTGNTIYF	TGTGCCAGCAGCCCCGACAGGGGAACTGGAAACACCATATATTTT
TRBV14	TRBD2	TRBJ2-2	.	CASSPGPGLAGWNTGELFF	TGTGCCAGCAGCCCAGGACCGGGACTAGCGGGATGGAACACCGGGGAGCTGTTTTTT
TRBV28	TRBD2	TRBJ2-3	once	CASSLGLAGPSSTDTQYF	TGTGCCAGCAGCCTAGGACTAGCGGGGCCGTCTAGCACAGATACGCAGTATTTT
TRBV2	.	TRBJ2-7	.	CASSDGQGLSEQYF	TGTGCCAGCAGTGACGGGCAGGGACTTTCCGAGCAGTACTTC